This entry lists 23 T cell receptor beta chains sequenced from one sample in a study of response to subunit inactivated influenza vaccine. TCRdb reanalysed the RT-PCR reads using MiXCR and keeps one entry per CDR3 protein. The sample has hundreds of thousands of distinct CDR3 sequences; 6.5% to 8% are singletons. The sequencing here drew on PBMCs from blood, taken about 23 months after vaccination. The receptors shown here come from a man aged 50 to 75 who received an inactivated influenza vaccine.

The chain links TRBV10-3 to TRBJ2-2; TRBD2 agrees at 9 bases. The junction had 7 bases not matched to a gene; V was cut back by 10 bases and J by 1 base. CDR1 is ENHRY, CDR2 SYGVKD, per germline. The CDR3 consists of 15 residues. The CDR3 reads CATTRGGLNTGELFF. The CDR3, as DNA: TGTGCCACGACGCGGGGGGGCTTGAACACCGGGGAGCTGTTTTTT.

The J gene is TRBJ2-2, the V gene TRBV6-1; D is perhaps TRBD2 (5 bases). Trimming removed 6 bases at V and 2 bases at J, with 10 bases between. This CDR3 has 14 amino acids. From germline, CDR1 is MNHNS and CDR2 SASEGT. CDR3 in amino acids: CASRRGLNTGELFF. The DNA for the CDR3 is TGTGCCAGCAGGAGAGGGCTCAACACCGGGGAGCTGTTTTTT.

This clonotype was counted ten times or more. The chain has TRBV28 and TRBJ1-2; D might be TRBD1 (6 bases). V was shortened by 11 bases and J by 2 bases, with 18 bases between the two germline ends. CDR3 size: 14 residues. The germline CDR1 and CDR2 sequences are MDHEN and SYDVKM. The CDR3: CASTPGAGNYGYTF. CDR3 bases: TGTGCCTCCACACCAGGGGCCGGCAACTATGGCTACACCTTC.

This clonotype has a count of ten or more. J is TRBJ2-1 and V is TRBV28; D may be TRBD1 (5 bases). The V end lost 10 bases, the J end lost 0 bases, and 16 bases lay between the germline ends. CDR3 size: 15 residues. Germline lookup yields CDR1 MDHEN and CDR2 SYDVKM. The CDR3 sequence: CATLDRQLSYNEQFF. CDR3 DNA sequence: TGTGCCACCCTCGATAGACAGCTCTCCTACAATGAGCAGTTCTTC.

This clonotype showed up many times. The rearrangement uses TRBV29-1 and TRBJ2-7, with D maybe TRBD2 (5 bases). With 1 base removed from V and 4 bases from J, the gap between germline ends came to 8 bases. The CDR3 has 12 residues. Germline lookup yields CDR1 SQVTM and CDR2 ANQGSEA. The CDR3 DNA reads TGCAGCGTTGAAGGAACTAGGTACGAGCAGTACTTC. This translates into CSVEGTRYEQYF.

The gene calls are TRBV30 and TRBJ1-5; tentative D call: TRBD1 (6 bases). Looked up from germline, CDR1 is GTSNPN and CDR2 is SVGIG (reference sequence). V shed 8 bases and J shed 7 bases, with 15 bases lying between them. The CDR3 is 12 amino acids. The CDR3 nucleotides are TGTGCCGGCAACAGGGAAGGGCAGCCCCAGCATTTT. Protein sequence: CAGNREGQPQHF.

This clonotype was picked up many times. V and J are TRBV12-3 or TRBV12-4 and TRBJ1-1; D is ambiguous. Trimming took off 3 bases at V and 4 bases at J, with 12 bases between the two ends. The CDR3 covers 14 residues. The CDR3 protein is CASSLGSWATEAFF. In nucleotides, the CDR3 is TGTGCCAGCAGTTTGGGCAGCTGGGCCACTGAAGCTTTCTTT.

This clonotype was picked up a small number of times. This sequence joins TRBV20-1 and TRBJ2-1, with TRBD1 identical over 8 bases. The CDR3 has 14 residues. Germline V lookup: CDR1 DFQATT, CDR2 SNEGSKA (reference sequence). V shed 5 bases and J 7 bases; nucleotides not matched to a gene: 10. The CDR3 bases are TGCAGTGCTCTGGGATTAGACAGGGGTAATGAGCAGTTCTTC. This codes for CSALGLDRGNEQFF.

This clonotype came up a few times. This chain uses TRBV7-8 with TRBJ2-3; D might be TRBD1 (5 bases). The CDR3 is made up of 16 amino acids. V was pared by 2 bases and J by 3 bases, with 15 bases between. CDR1 is SGHVS and CDR2 is FQNEAQ in the germline V gene. The CDR3 sequence: CASSLSFQGTTDTQYF. In DNA form, the CDR3 reads TGTGCCAGCAGCTTAAGTTTCCAGGGCACTACAGATACGCAGTATTTT.

This clonotype was recorded many times. The gene calls are TRBV29-1 and TRBJ1-2; 10 bases map to TRBD1. Germline-derived CDR1 and CDR2 are SQVTM and ANQGSEA. The CDR3 sequence is 15 residues long. J gave up 4 bases and V 5 bases, and 10 bases lay outside the gene matches. DNA for the CDR3: TGCAGCGTTAGCTCGGGACAGGGGAATGGCTATGGCTACACCTTC. It encodes CSVSSGQGNGYGYTF.

This clonotype has just a few counts. This rearrangement joins TRBV10-3 to TRBJ2-5, with TRBD1 identical over 10 bases. Per the germline V gene, CDR1 is ENHRY and CDR2 is SYGVKD. The V segment lost 10 bases and the J segment 5 bases; nucleotides outside the gene matches: 7. This CDR3 has 13 amino acids. The CDR3 coding sequence is TGTGCCACCAGGACAGGGGGGATGGAGACCCAGTACTTC. It specifies CATRTGGMETQYF.

This clonotype was recorded at least ten times. The chain combines TRBV5-8 with TRBJ2-5; maybe TRBD2 (5 bases). Germline V gene sequence: CDR1 SGHTS, CDR2 YDEGEE. This CDR3 is built from 14 residues. Trimming shortened V by 2 bases and J by 7 bases, and 15 bases separated the two germline ends. This chain's CDR3 is CASSFGLGGGTQYF. The CDR3 bases are TGTGCCAGCAGCTTTGGGCTAGGCGGAGGGACCCAGTACTTC. Full variable domain (rest looked up from reference TRBV5-8 and TRBJ2-5): EAGVTQSPTHLIKTRGQQATLRCSPISGHTSVYWYQQALGLGLQFLLWYDEGEERNRGNFPPRFSGRQFPNYSSELNVNALELEDSALYLCASSFGLGGGTQYFGPGTRLLVL.

In this sample, this clonotype turned up a few times. This rearrangement joins TRBV3-1 to TRBJ2-3; D remains unclear. V was shortened by 0 bases and J by 6 bases, with 7 bases between the two germline ends. The CDR3 spans 13 residues. Germline lookup yields CDR1 LGHDT and CDR2 YNNKEL (reference sequence). CDR3 DNA: TGTGCCAGCAGCCAAGAGCTAAGTGATACGCAGTATTTT. Protein sequence: CASSQELSDTQYF.

The table lists this clonotype with many counts. J is TRBJ2-4 and V is TRBV12-3 or TRBV12-4, with D maybe TRBD2 (6 bases). Trimming took 8 bases from V and 5 from J, leaving 10 bases between them. This CDR3 is built from 12 residues. The CDR3 nucleotides read TGTGCCAGCTTCGGCGGGGAAAACATTCAGTACTTC. Encoded protein: CASFGGENIQYF.

Ten or more counts support this clonotype. The rearrangement uses TRBV11-2 and TRBJ2-3; no definite D call. Trimming shortened V by 3 bases and J by 6 bases, and 10 bases separated the two germline ends. The length of the CDR3 is 13 residues. The germline V gene encodes CDR1 SGHAT and CDR2 FQNNGV. For the CDR3, the DNA is TGTGCCAGCAGCTTCGAGACGGCTGATACGCAGTATTTT. Encoded protein: CASSFETADTQYF.

The chain links TRBV12-3 or TRBV12-4 to TRBJ2-4; 7 nucleotides line up with TRBD1. Trimming cost V 4 bases and J 2 bases; bases outside gene matches: 2. This CDR3 spans 14 amino acids. The CDR3 loop is CASSSTGTKNIQYF. The CDR3 DNA reads as TGTGCCAGCAGTTCGACAGGGACCAAAAACATTCAGTACTTC.

This clonotype was counted a few times. The V and J genes are TRBV20-1 and TRBJ2-3; TRBD2 matches 9 bases. CDR3 size: 16 residues. Germline lookup yields CDR1 DFQATT and CDR2 SNEGSKA (reference sequence). Trimming at V came to 2 bases and at J to 5 bases, leaving 11 bases not matched to a gene. CDR3 bases: TGCAGTGCTAGACCCCTAGGCGGGAGGGCCGGAGATACGCAGTATTTT. As protein: CSARPLGGRAGDTQYF.

This clonotype was seen at least ten times. The J gene is TRBJ2-1, the V gene TRBV7-8, with a weak D call TRBD1 (6 bases). From germline, CDR1 is SGHVS and CDR2 FQNEAQ. Trimming left V 2 bases short and J 13 bases short, with 18 bases between. The CDR3 has 14 residues. DNA for the CDR3: TGTGCCAGCAGCTTATCTGGGACACCGCTTGATCAGTTCTTC. Protein: CASSLSGTPLDQFF.

This clonotype was recorded at least ten times. The chain has TRBV5-1 and TRBJ2-2, with D perhaps TRBD1 (5 bases). The germline V gene has CDR1 SGHRS and CDR2 YFSETQ. The CDR3 totals 14 residues. V was trimmed by 4 bases and J by 4 bases, leaving 11 bases between them. Here the CDR3 reads CASSPKTVTGELFF. DNA for the CDR3: TGCGCCAGCAGCCCAAAGACAGTCACCGGGGAGCTGTTTTTT.

This clonotype has a handful of counts. The V and J genes are TRBV15 and TRBJ1-1; 7 bases are a match to TRBD1. The CDR3 length is 15 residues. In germline, CDR1 is LNHNV, CDR2 YYDKDF (reference sequence). The J segment lost 8 bases and the V segment lost 0 bases, leaving 9 bases of the junction unmatched. This CDR3 reads CATSRDLSSTGEAFF. CDR3 DNA sequence: TGTGCCACCAGCAGAGATCTAAGCTCGACAGGGGAAGCTTTCTTT.

This clonotype was detected only a few times. This rearrangement joins TRBV5-1 to TRBJ2-3; 8 bases are a match to TRBD1. The CDR3 runs 14 residues. CDR1 SGHRS and CDR2 YFSETQ come from the germline V gene. V lost 4 bases, J lost 5 bases, and 6 bases stayed unmatched. DNA for the CDR3: TGCGCCAGCAGCCGGACAGGGAAGGGAGATACGCAGTATTTT. Translated: CASSRTGKGDTQYF.

The chain combines TRBV28 with TRBJ2-7, with D maybe TRBD1 (5 bases). From germline, CDR1 is MDHEN and CDR2 SYDVKM. Trimming removed 10 bases from V and 6 bases from J, with 13 bases in between. This CDR3 is 11 amino acids long. CDR3 amino acids: CAIGASPEQYF. The CDR3, as DNA: TGTGCCATAGGGGCTAGTCCCGAGCAGTACTTC.

This chain joins TRBV5-1 and TRBJ2-2, with 11 bases matching TRBD1. Germline-derived CDR1 and CDR2 are SGHRS and YFSETQ. The V and J ends lost 5 bases and 4 bases, in that order; junction bases with no gene match: 4. This CDR3 comprises 15 residues. CDR3 region: CASRRDRGVTGELFF. CDR3 coding DNA: TGCGCCAGCAGGAGGGACAGGGGGGTCACCGGGGAGCTGTTTTTT. Full variable domain (missing parts from reference TRBV5-1 and TRBJ2-2): KAGVTQTPRYLIKTRGQQVTLSCSPISGHRSVSWYQQTPGQGLQFLFEYFSETQRNKGNFPGRFSGRQFSNSRSEMNVSTLELGDSALYLCASRRDRGVTGELFFGEGSRLTVL.